These 30 T cell receptor beta chains originate from one sample sequenced in a study of T cells in tuberculosis. Clones were sequenced by immunoSEQ multiplex PCR, and TCRdb holds only the in-frame ones, with some missing. The top ten clones hold roughly 2% of a sample with 30,000 to 35,000 clones, roughly 90% of them seen once. Specimen: PBMCs. The receptors stem from a donor between 10 and 35 years old with latent tuberculosis or without tuberculosis infection.

The V call is TRBV4-2, the J call TRBJ2-1, with D tentatively TRBD1 (5 bases). Germline V gene lookup returns CDR1 LGHNA and CDR2 YNFKEQ. The length of the CDR3 is 16 residues. Trimming stripped 3 bases from V and 8 bases from J, with 20 bases between. In nucleotides, the CDR3 is TGTGCCAGCAGCCAGGGGCAGGGTGGCTTTACAGATGAGCAGTTCTTC. This encodes CASSQGQGGFTDEQFF.

The J gene is TRBJ1-2, the V gene TRBV15; weak D call: TRBD1 (5 bases). Trimming cost V 4 bases and J 4 bases, with 13 bases left between them. Looked up from germline, CDR1 is LNHNV and CDR2 is YYDKDF (reference sequence). The CDR3 is 14 residues long. This CDR3 reads CATSTGDRVYGYTF. In DNA, the CDR3 is TGTGCCACCAGCACGGGAGACAGAGTCTATGGCTACACCTTC.

The chain links TRBV27 to TRBJ2-1; D perhaps matches TRBD1 (6 bases). The CDR3 is made up of 14 amino acids. Trimming took off 5 bases at V and 0 bases at J, with 8 bases between the two ends. The germline gives CDR1 MNHEY, CDR2 SMNVEV (reference sequence). The CDR3 protein is CASSPGASYNEQFF. CDR3 nucleotide sequence: TGTGCCAGCAGTCCAGGGGCCTCCTACAATGAGCAGTTCTTC.

This rearrangement joins TRBV6-5 to TRBJ1-2, with unresolved D. The germline CDR1 and CDR2 sequences are MNHEY and SVGAGI. The V gene lost 4 bases and the J gene lost 7 bases, with 16 bases spanning the gap. The length of the CDR3 is 14 residues. The CDR3 is CASSSARVGGGYTF. CDR3 bases: TGTGCCAGCAGTTCCGCCCGAGTGGGAGGTGGCTACACCTTC.

The genes are TRBV29-1 and TRBJ2-3, with D possibly matching TRBD2 (6 bases). The CDR3 length is 14 residues. Germline CDR1 SQVTM, CDR2 ANQGSEA. Trimming pared 4 bases from V and 3 bases from J, leaving 14 bases between. CDR3 region: CSVGWGVRTDTQYF. Here the CDR3 DNA reads TGCAGCGTTGGGTGGGGGGTTCGGACAGATACGCAGTATTTT.

This clone is a singleton in its sample. This rearrangement joins TRBV7-2 to TRBJ1-4; the D gene is possibly TRBD1 (5 bases). This CDR3 comprises 16 residues. Germline CDR1 reads SGHTA; CDR2 reads FQGNSA. V lost 5 bases, J lost 4 bases, and 17 bases lay in between. The CDR3, as DNA: TGTGCCAGCAGCAATATCCCCGGGGGGGGTAATGAAAAACTGTTTTTT. This codes for CASSNIPGGGNEKLFF.

This chain joins TRBV5-1 and TRBJ2-7, with D uncertain. CDR1 is SGHRS and CDR2 is YFSETQ in the germline V gene. Trimming cost V 5 bases and J 2 bases, with 11 bases left between them. The CDR3 is 13 residues long. The CDR3, as DNA: TGCGCCAGCAGTCTGGGCAGTGCCTACGAGCAGTACTTC. This sequence encodes CASSLGSAYEQYF.

This clone appeared once. V is TRBV27 and J is TRBJ2-7, with D tentatively TRBD2 (5 bases). Trimming cost V 3 bases and J 2 bases, with 8 bases left between them. The CDR3 totals 13 residues. The germline V gene has CDR1 MNHEY and CDR2 SMNVEV (reference sequence). CDR3 residues: CASSLGDPYEQYF. The CDR3, as DNA: TGTGCCAGCAGTTTGGGAGACCCCTACGAGCAGTACTTC.

The gene calls are TRBV28 and TRBJ1-6, with D unresolved. The V gene lost 3 bases and the J gene lost 6 bases, with 12 bases spanning the gap. This CDR3 comprises 15 residues. Germline CDR1 MDHEN, CDR2 SYDVKM. CDR3 bases: TGTGCCAGCAGTTTTTATAGGAGGTTTAATTCACCCCTCCACTTT. Translating gives CASSFYRRFNSPLHF.

The V gene is TRBV5-6, the J gene TRBJ2-5, with TRBD2 matching 8 bases. The CDR3 loop spans 16 amino acids. Germline trimming cut 3 bases from V and 3 bases from J; bases unmatched to any gene: 10. Germline V gives CDR1 SGHDT, CDR2 YYEEEE. CDR3 sequence reads: CASSSQRGPLKETQYF. The CDR3 DNA sequence: TGTGCCAGCAGCTCTCAGCGGGGGCCTTTGAAAGAGACCCAGTACTTC. The full variable domain, its missing parts supplied by reference TRBV5-6 and TRBJ2-5, is DAGVTQSPTHLIKTRGQQVTLRCSPKSGHDTVSWYQQALGQGPQFIFQYYEEEERQRGNFPDRFSGHQFPNYSSELNVNALLLGDSALYLCASSSQRGPLKETQYFGPGTRLLVL.

The chain combines TRBV13 with TRBJ2-1; TRBD2 matches 9 bases. Germline CDR1 and CDR2: PRHDT and FYEKMQ (reference sequence). The CDR3 covers 13 residues. V dropped 3 bases and J dropped 7; count of bases not matched to a gene: 1. DNA for the CDR3: TGTGCCAGCAGCTTCCTAGCGGGGAATGAGCAGTTCTTC. It encodes CASSFLAGNEQFF. The full variable domain, with the rest looked up from reference TRBV13 and TRBJ2-1, is AAGVIQSPRHLIKEKRETATLKCYPIPRHDTVYWYQQGPGQDPQFLISFYEKMQSDKGSIPDRFSAQQFSDYHSELNMSSLELGDSALYFCASSFLAGNEQFFGPGTRLTVL.

The genes are TRBV7-9 and TRBJ2-7, with no clear D. The V gene's germline CDR1 is SEHNR and CDR2 FQNEAQ (reference sequence). This CDR3 has 12 amino acids. Trimming shortened V by 11 bases and J by 2 bases, and 13 bases separated the two germline ends. Written as DNA, the CDR3 is TGTGCCGTCCGCGACTTCACCTACGAGCAGTACTTC. Its translation is CAVRDFTYEQYF.

This clone appeared a single time. The J gene is TRBJ2-1, the V gene TRBV6-1, with a tentative D call TRBD1 (6 bases). There are 15 residues in the CDR3. Germline loops: CDR1 MNHNS, CDR2 SASEGT. V was pared by 4 bases and J by 0 bases, with 10 bases between. CDR3 protein: CASSADRSSYNEQFF. CDR3 in DNA: TGTGCCAGCAGTGCCGACAGGAGCTCCTACAATGAGCAGTTCTTC.

This sequence joins TRBV19 and TRBJ2-3; D is ambiguous. The CDR3 sequence is 16 residues long. CDR1 is LNHDA, CDR2 SQIVND, per germline (reference sequence). With 1 base removed from V and 3 bases from J, the gap between germline ends came to 14 bases. This chain's CDR3 is CASSIVAIRSTDTQYF. Here the CDR3 DNA reads TGTGCCAGTAGTATAGTTGCCATTCGGAGTACAGATACGCAGTATTTT.

The chain recombines TRBV9 with TRBJ2-1, with D tentatively TRBD2 (6 bases). There are 15 residues in the CDR3. Germline CDR1 and CDR2: SGDLS and YYNGEE. The ends were cut back, 0 bases at V and 2 bases at J, with 9 bases in the middle. The CDR3 sequence: CASSVAPGAYNEQFF. CDR3 nucleotides: TGTGCCAGCAGCGTAGCTCCGGGAGCCTACAATGAGCAGTTCTTC.

This chain links TRBV21-1 with TRBJ1-2; whether TRBD1, the table's D call, matches the DNA was not checked. TRBV21-1 is marked as a pseudogene. This CDR3 is 17 amino acids long. The CDR3 sequence: CASSKDPGQLKNYGYTF. The DNA of the CDR3 is TGTGCCAGCAGCAAAGACCCGGGACAGCTGAAAAACTATGGCTACACCTTC.

This clone came up once. This chain connects TRBV27 to TRBJ2-1; tentatively, D is TRBD2 (6 bases). Germline V lookup: CDR1 MNHEY, CDR2 SMNVEV (reference sequence). The CDR3 is 15 residues long. The V end lost 5 bases, the J end lost 0 bases, and 11 bases lay between the germline ends. As DNA, the CDR3 is TGTGCCAGCAGTGCCGTCGGGGGCTCCTACAATGAGCAGTTCTTC. It yields the protein CASSAVGGSYNEQFF.

The chain carries TRBV19 and TRBJ1-5; TRBD1 might be the D (6 bases). CDR1 is LNHDA, CDR2 SQIVND, per germline (reference sequence). With 3 bases removed from V and 1 base from J, the gap between germline ends came to 10 bases. There are 15 residues in the CDR3. CDR3 coding DNA: TGTGCCAGTAGTATTATGAGGGGGAGCAATCAGCCCCAGCATTTT. Amino acid sequence: CASSIMRGSNQPQHF.

The gene calls are TRBV7-9 and TRBJ1-2; tentative D call: TRBD1 (5 bases). The CDR3 spans 13 residues. The germline V and J ends were trimmed by 5 bases and 7 bases, with 14 bases remaining between them. From germline, CDR1 is SEHNR and CDR2 FQNEAQ (reference sequence). The CDR3 DNA sequence: TGTGCCAGCAGCCCTGCGGGGGAGGGTGGCTACACCTTC. It yields the protein CASSPAGEGGYTF.

The chain couples TRBV7-3 to TRBJ2-7; 13 bases fit TRBD2. The CDR3 has 15 amino acids. Germline values: CDR1 SGHTA, CDR2 FQGTGA. Trimming at V came to 4 bases and at J to 7 bases, leaving 7 bases not matched to a gene. In DNA, the CDR3 is TGTGCCAGCAGCTGGGGGACTAGCGGGAACCTAGAGCAGTACTTC. This encodes CASSWGTSGNLEQYF.

The gene calls are TRBV6-5 and TRBJ2-4, with D possibly being TRBD2 (6 bases). CDR3 size: 15 residues. Germline-derived CDR1 and CDR2 are MNHEY and SVGAGI. V was pared by 3 bases and J by 0 bases, with 9 bases between. DNA for the CDR3: TGTGCCAGCAGTTATAGCGGTGTAGCCAAAAACATTCAGTACTTC. It is translated as CASSYSGVAKNIQYF.

The CDR3 sequence: CASSLPPQGGGDTQYF. The CDR3 DNA follows: TGTGCCAGCAGCTTGCCCCCCCAAGGAGGCGGGGATACGCAGTATTTT. The chain uses TRBV7-2 and TRBJ2-3; a weak D match, TRBD2 (5 bases). V was trimmed by 3 bases and J by 6 bases, leaving 19 bases between them. CDR1 SGHTA and CDR2 FQGNSA come from the germline V gene. This CDR3 spans 16 amino acids. The full variable domain, rest sourced from reference TRBV7-2 and TRBJ2-3, is GAGVSQSPSNKVTEKGKDVELRCDPISGHTALYWYRQSLGQGLEFLIYFQGNSAPDKSGLPSDRFSAERTGGSVSTLTIQRTQQEDSAVYLCASSLPPQGGGDTQYFGPGTRLTVL.

This chain joins TRBV2 and TRBJ1-4; 8 bases line up with TRBD1. The trim removed 4 bases at V and 6 bases at J, leaving 13 bases unmatched. This CDR3 has 17 amino acids. Germline values: CDR1 SNHLY, CDR2 FYNNEI. For the CDR3, the DNA is TGTGCCAGCAGTGGGAATGGACAGGGTCGGACTTATGAAAAACTGTTTTTT. Translation gives CASSGNGQGRTYEKLFF.

This clone has a single count. The chain carries TRBV20-1 and TRBJ1-2, with TRBD1 as a possible D gene (5 bases). Germline lookup yields CDR1 DFQATT and CDR2 SNEGSKA (reference sequence). V dropped 6 bases and J dropped 6 bases, with 8 bases sitting between them. The CDR3 totals 10 residues. The CDR3: CSALGDGYTF. CDR3 nucleotides: TGCAGTGCCTTAGGGGATGGCTACACCTTC.

The rearrangement links TRBV7-3 to TRBJ2-7; TRBD1 is a possible D gene (5 bases). The CDR3 loop spans 14 amino acids. V lost 0 bases to trimming and J lost 6 bases, with 12 bases between them. Looked up from germline, CDR1 is SGHTA and CDR2 is FQGTGA. CDR3 in amino acids: CASSLTQGRGEQYF. CDR3 bases: TGTGCCAGCAGCTTAACTCAGGGAAGAGGCGAGCAGTACTTC.

The J gene is TRBJ2-7, the V gene TRBV7-9; 12 bases agree with TRBD1. From germline, CDR1 is SEHNR and CDR2 FQNEAQ (reference sequence). The CDR3 extends over 14 amino acids. V shed 5 bases and J 7 bases; nucleotides not matched to a gene: 6. Written as DNA, the CDR3 is TGTGCCAGCAGCACCGGGACAGGGGGCTGGGAGCAGTACTTC. Residues: CASSTGTGGWEQYF.

The J gene is TRBJ2-5, the V gene TRBV2; D might be TRBD1 (6 bases). V was shortened by 5 bases and J by 1 base, with 11 bases between the two germline ends. Germline values: CDR1 SNHLY, CDR2 FYNNEI. The CDR3 spans 14 residues. CDR3 bases: TGTGCCAGCAGTCCACAGGGCCCCCAAGAGACCCAGTACTTC. Amino acid sequence: CASSPQGPQETQYF.

This clone was counted a single time. The chain carries TRBV5-1 and TRBJ1-1, with TRBD1 matching 8 bases. The CDR3 has 15 amino acids. The germline V gene has CDR1 SGHRS and CDR2 YFSETQ. Losses at the gene ends were 4 bases for V and 2 bases for J; bases not matched to a gene: 7. The CDR3 here is CASSPIGQGNTEAFF. CDR3 sequence (DNA): TGCGCCAGCAGCCCCATAGGACAGGGTAACACTGAAGCTTTCTTT.

This clone has just one count. The V and J genes are TRBV18 and TRBJ2-1, with 8 bases aligning to TRBD1. The CDR3 runs to 16 residues. CDR1 and CDR2 from the germline V gene are KGHSH and LQKENI. After removal of 0 bases from V and 2 bases from J, the junction contained 3 bases not matched to a gene. The CDR3 DNA reads as TGTGCCAGCTCACCACCGGCAGGGGGCACCTACAATGAGCAGTTCTTC. It translates to CASSPPAGGTYNEQFF.

The chain has TRBV7-2 and TRBJ2-6; D remains ambiguous. There are 17 residues in the CDR3. The V end was cut by 1 base, the J end by 0 bases, with 10 bases between. CDR1 and CDR2 from the germline V gene are SGHTA and FQGNSA. The DNA for the CDR3 is TGTGCCAGCAGCTTAGAACTGATAAGCTCTGGGGCCAACGTCCTGACTTTC. Amino acids: CASSLELISSGANVLTF.